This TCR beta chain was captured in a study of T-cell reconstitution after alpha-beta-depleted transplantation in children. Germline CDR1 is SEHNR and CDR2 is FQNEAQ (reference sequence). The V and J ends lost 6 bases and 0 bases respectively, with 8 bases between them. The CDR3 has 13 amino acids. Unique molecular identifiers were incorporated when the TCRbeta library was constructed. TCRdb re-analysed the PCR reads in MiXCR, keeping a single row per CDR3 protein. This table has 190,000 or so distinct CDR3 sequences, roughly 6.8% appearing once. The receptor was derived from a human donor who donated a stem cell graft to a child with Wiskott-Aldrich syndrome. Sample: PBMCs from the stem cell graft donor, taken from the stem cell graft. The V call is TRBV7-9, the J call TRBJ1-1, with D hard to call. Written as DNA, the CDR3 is TGTGCCAGCAGACATGTTTTGAACACTGAAGCTTTCTTT. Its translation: CASRHVLNTEAFF.